These 3 T cell receptor beta chains were all obtained from the same sample, sequenced in a study of blood T cell repertoires in COVID-19. The method was immunoSEQ multiplex PCR; TCRdb's version includes in-frame clones alone and lacks a portion of them. The sample has roughly 300,000 clones; around 90% are singletons. Material: PBMCs or T cells enriched from blood (not recorded which). These TCRs come from a young woman who had recovered from COVID-19.

CDR3 DNA: TGTGCCAGCAGTTACGCATTAGCGGGAGCGGCCGGGGAGCTGTTTTTT. This translates into CASSYALAGAAGELFF. V gene TRBV6-5 combines with J gene TRBJ2-2, with 9 bases lining up with TRBD2. V was clipped by 2 bases and J by 6 bases; unmatched bases: 7. CDR3 length: 16 residues. Germline assignment: CDR1 MNHEY and CDR2 SVGAGI.

The chain uses TRBV27 and TRBJ1-4, with D perhaps TRBD1 (5 bases). This CDR3 comprises 17 residues. Trimming pared 3 bases from V and 0 bases from J, leaving 14 bases between. From germline, CDR1 is MNHEY and CDR2 SMNVEV (reference sequence). The CDR3 spells CASSLDETDATNEKLFF. The CDR3 nucleotides are TGTGCCAGCAGTTTGGACGAGACAGATGCAACTAATGAAAAACTGTTTTTT.

This sequence joins TRBV28 and TRBJ2-5; TRBD2 matches at 8 bases. The ends lost 3 bases at V and 1 base at J; junction bases unmatched: 4. Germline-derived CDR1 and CDR2 are MDHEN and SYDVKM. The CDR3 contains 15 residues. DNA for the CDR3: TGTGCCAGCAGTTTTGTTAGCGGGACCCAAGAGACCCAGTACTTC. Amino acid sequence: CASSFVSGTQETQYF. The full variable domain, with the rest looked up from reference TRBV28 and TRBJ2-5, is DVKVTQSSRYLVKRTGEKVFLECVQDMDHENMFWYRQDPGLGLRLIYFSYDVKMKEKGDIPEGYSVSREKKERFSLILESASTNQTSMYLCASSFVSGTQETQYFGPGTRLLVL.